The 12 T cell receptor beta chains given below trace back to one sample, sequenced in a study of post-analysis software for immune sequencing data. Every TCR beta cDNA library bore unique molecular identifiers. One entry per CDR3 protein results from TCRdb running MiXCR on the PCR reads. The table has hundreds of thousands of distinct CDR3 sequences, more than 50% seen once; the top ten hold around 11%. Study-level results: Higher frequency in patients than in controls was seen for roughly five TRBV segments, with TRBV5-6, TRBV5-1 and TRBV20-1 among them.

These receptors have no identified antigens. Sequenced material: blood. The receptor set was obtained from a girl aged 2 to 9 with multiple sclerosis.

The J gene is TRBJ1-4, the V gene TRBV4-1; D gene unclear. Trimming pared 1 base from V and 5 bases from J, leaving 8 bases between. The CDR3 loop spans 14 amino acids. Germline-derived CDR1 and CDR2 are MGHRA and YSYEKL. The CDR3 loop is CASSQGEANEKLFF. The CDR3 coding sequence is TGCGCCAGCAGCCAAGGGGAGGCCAATGAAAAACTGTTTTTT.

This clonotype was seen a single time. The chain recombines TRBV12-3 or TRBV12-4 with TRBJ2-3, with D perhaps TRBD2 (5 bases). Trimming removed 3 bases from V and 1 base from J, with 14 bases in between. The CDR3 contains 16 residues. The CDR3 nucleotides read TGTGCCAGCAGTTTCTCTCGGGGAATGGGCACAGATACGCAGTATTTT. Amino acids: CASSFSRGMGTDTQYF.

The chain carries TRBV2 and TRBJ2-1; no reliable D call. Germline V gene lookup returns CDR1 SNHLY and CDR2 FYNNEI. CDR3 length: 12 amino acids. The V and J ends lost 8 bases and 6 bases respectively, with 11 bases between them. The CDR3 region has the DNA TGTGCCAGCTATGGTACGAGCAATGAGCAGTTCTTC. It codes for CASYGTSNEQFF.

V usage is TRBV20-1 and J usage is TRBJ2-1; D is ambiguous. The CDR3 extends over 15 amino acids. Germline-derived CDR1 and CDR2 are DFQATT and SNEGSKA (reference sequence). Trimming stripped 0 bases from V and 3 bases from J, with 12 bases between. The CDR3 region has the DNA TGCAGTGCTAGAGATTCCCTGTATGGCTACAATGAGCAGTTCTTC. Protein: CSARDSLYGYNEQFF.

The chain recombines TRBV7-9 with TRBJ2-1; D might be TRBD1 (6 bases). Trimming pared 6 bases from V and 5 bases from J, leaving 14 bases between. Germline V gene lookup returns CDR1 SEHNR and CDR2 FQNEAQ (reference sequence). The CDR3 is 14 residues long. The chain's CDR3 is CASSSQGVNNEQFF. CDR3 DNA sequence: TGTGCCAGCAGTTCACAGGGCGTAAACAATGAGCAGTTCTTC.

CDR3 region: CASSVGTPNNEQFF. CDR3 nucleotide sequence: TGTGCCAGCAGCGTGGGGACACCCAACAATGAGCAGTTCTTC. This chain links TRBV9 with TRBJ2-1; perhaps TRBD1 as D (6 bases). Trimming pared 2 bases from V and 5 bases from J, leaving 11 bases between. The CDR3 is made up of 14 amino acids. Germline loops: CDR1 SGDLS, CDR2 YYNGEE.

The chain carries TRBV12-3 or TRBV12-4 and TRBJ1-1, with 7 bases aligning to TRBD1. The CDR3 contains 15 residues. Trimming cost V 7 bases and J 7 bases; bases outside gene matches: 15. CDR3 residues: CASIETGSVMLEAFF. The CDR3 nucleotides are TGTGCCAGCATCGAGACAGGGAGTGTCATGCTTGAAGCTTTCTTT.

The rearrangement uses TRBV15 and TRBJ2-1; the D gene could be TRBD1 or TRBD2 (5 bases each). Germline V gene sequence: CDR1 LNHNV, CDR2 YYDKDF (reference sequence). Trimming left V 4 bases short and J 9 bases short, with 13 bases between. This CDR3 has 13 amino acids. CDR3 sequence (DNA): TGTGCCACCAGCAAAGGGACGGCCCGTGAGCAGTTCTTC. Its protein product is CATSKGTAREQFF.

V usage is TRBV7-2 and J usage is TRBJ2-7; 11 bases agree with TRBD2. The CDR3 length is 13 residues. Unmatched junction bases numbered 5, after V lost 10 bases and J lost 3 bases. CDR1 and CDR2 from the germline V gene are SGHTA and FQGNSA. The chain's CDR3 is CATLTSGGYEQYF. In DNA form, the CDR3 reads TGTGCCACCCTTACTAGCGGGGGCTACGAGCAGTACTTC.

V is TRBV12-3 or TRBV12-4 and J is TRBJ2-1; 7 nucleotides align to TRBD2. V shed 7 bases, J shed 5 bases, and the junction held 11 bases outside the gene matches. CDR3 length: 15 amino acids. CDR3 DNA sequence: TGTGCCAGCACTGGTCCGGGACGGGGGGACAATGAGCAGTTCTTC. Its translation: CASTGPGRGDNEQFF.

The chain uses TRBV29-1 and TRBJ1-1; 8 nucleotides match TRBD1. The CDR3 contains 13 residues. The V gene end was trimmed by 7 bases and the J gene end by 2 bases; junction bases not matched to a gene: 6. CDR1 is SQVTM and CDR2 is ANQGSEA in the germline V gene. CDR3 sequence reads: CSAQTGVNTEAFF. The DNA for the CDR3 is TGCAGCGCTCAGACAGGGGTCAACACTGAAGCTTTCTTT.

The chain employs TRBV9 and TRBJ2-3, with D uncertain. Per germline, CDR1 SGDLS and CDR2 YYNGEE. The ends were cut back, 4 bases at V and 4 bases at J, with 13 bases in the middle. The CDR3 length is 14 residues. In nucleotides, the CDR3 is TGTGCCAGCAGCCAAGACCTCCGGGCAGATACGCAGTATTTT. It is translated as CASSQDLRADTQYF. The complete variable domain, with remaining parts taken from reference TRBV9 and TRBJ2-3, reads DSGVTQTPKHLITATGQRVTLRCSPRSGDLSVYWYQQSLDQGLQFLIQYYNGEERAKGNILERFSAQQFPDLHSELNLSSLELGDSALYFCASSQDLRADTQYFGPGTRLTVL.